This T cell receptor beta chain was identified in a study of cytomegalovirus exposure and HLA in healthy donors. General study points: Indistinguishable V segments, including TRBV6-2 and TRBV6-3, were excluded. Reportedly, TCR beta sequences accurately predicted HLA-A and HLA-B alleles in most subjects.

The J segment lost 0 bases and the V segment lost 7 bases, leaving 7 bases of the junction unmatched. Germline CDR1 and CDR2: SQVTM and ANQGSEA. This CDR3 comprises 15 residues. Healthy bone marrow donors made up the donors. PCR used 60 Vbeta primers and 13 Jbeta primers. Study processing details: Per a later analysis, the number of unique TCR beta chains was around 80 million, of which about 11 million were shared. Repertoires were generated with immunoSEQ multiplex PCR, while TCRdb's copy carries only in-frame clones and drops some. V, J and clone size reflect that table, while D and trimming were determined from the DNA. The sample lists some 150,000 clones; 82% were seen once. This clone was detected only once. Its cognate antigen is unknown.

This receptor was taken from a man in his forties or fifties in good health and CMV-seropositive. The chain links TRBV29-1 to TRBJ2-3; 10 nucleotides match TRBD2. Sequencing used PBMCs. CDR3 residues: CSARLAGVSTDTQYF. CDR3 bases: TGCAGCGCCCGGCTAGCGGGAGTCAGCACAGATACGCAGTATTTT.